This TCR beta chain was captured in a study of cytomegalovirus exposure and HLA in healthy donors. The PCR employed 60 Vbeta primers together with 13 Jbeta primers. Assay used: immunoSEQ multiplex PCR; TCRdb lists only in-frame clones, some missing. The sample shows over 85,000 clones, roughly 80% of them seen only once. Relative to its sample, this clone is medium-sized. As yet, its antigen is unknown. V was pared by 0 bases and J by 8 bases, with 14 bases between. CDR1 and CDR2 from the germline V gene are SGHRS and YFSETQ. The CDR3 has 14 amino acids. Notes on the study in general: Among CMV-associated TCR beta chains, most appeared HLA-restricted in a later analysis.

This clonotype was obtained from a man aged 30 to 39 in good health and CMV-seropositive. The rearrangement joins TRBV5-1 to TRBJ2-5, with D tentatively TRBD1 (5 bases). Sequencing was carried out using PBMCs. The CDR3 loop reads CASSLGQTSDTQYF. DNA for the CDR3: TGCGCCAGCAGCTTGGGACAGACCTCGGACACCCAGTACTTC.